This TCR beta chain was recovered during a study of T-cell reconstitution after alpha-beta-depleted transplantation in children. V shed 3 bases and J 0 bases; nucleotides not matched to a gene: 10. CDR3 length equals 19 residues. The germline V gene has CDR1 ENHRY and CDR2 SYGVKD. Unique molecular identifiers were incorporated when the TCRbeta library was constructed. One entry per CDR3 protein results from TCRdb running MiXCR on the PCR reads. The sample holds about a million distinct CDR3 sequences; roughly 31% are singletons and the top ten take about 28%. Source: PBMCs, mostly from graft donor cells, taken 360 days after TCRalphabeta/CD19-depleted stem cell transplant. V usage is TRBV10-3 and J usage is TRBJ2-6; 8 bases are a match to TRBD2. This sequence was found in a boy under three years old who had a stem cell transplant for SCID, so the T cells may come from the graft donor. This CDR3 reads CAISDLAGVSSSGANVLTF. The CDR3 DNA follows: TGTGCCATCAGTGACCTAGCGGGCGTTAGCAGCTCTGGGGCCAACGTCCTGACTTTC.